The 12 T cell receptor beta chains presented below share a single source sample, sequenced in a study of CD8 T cells in Susac syndrome. RNA in amounts of about 0.5 to 1 ug was reverse transcribed with random hexamers. TCRdb itself ran the immunoSEQ multiplex PCR reads through MiXCR, one entry per CDR3 protein. The repertoire consists of about 190,000 distinct CDR3 sequences, with approximately 94% occurring once and the leading ten covering around 0.096%. The specimen sequenced was CD4+ T cells from PBMCs. All receptors come from a human donor with Susac syndrome.

The chain couples TRBV29-1 to TRBJ2-5; 9 bases map to TRBD1. The J segment lost 5 bases and the V segment lost 5 bases, leaving 6 bases of the junction unmatched. The CDR3 spans 13 residues. CDR1 SQVTM and CDR2 ANQGSEA come from the germline V gene. Here the CDR3 reads CSVPGQGSETQYF. Here the CDR3 DNA reads TGCAGCGTTCCGGGACAGGGTTCGGAGACCCAGTACTTC.

Regarding this clonotype: Since the CDR3 does not end with the conserved phenylalanine or tryptophan, this likely comes from a read error. The chain is built from TRBV6-6 and TRBJ1-5; no clear D gene. The CDR3 loop spans 11 amino acids. In germline, CDR1 is MNHNY, CDR2 SVGAGI (reference sequence). Trimming left V 8 bases short and J 6 bases short, with 8 bases between. The CDR3 region has the DNA TGTGCCAGCTCCCCAGTTCAGCCCCAGCATTTG. This sequence encodes CASSPVQPQHL.

This clonotype was seen once. The V and J genes are TRBV3-1 and TRBJ1-5; D call uncertain. V lost 1 base and J lost 7, with 11 bases in between. Germline V gene lookup returns CDR1 LGHDT and CDR2 YNNKEL (reference sequence). The CDR3 runs to 14 residues. The CDR3, as DNA: TGTGCCAGCAGCCAAGCCGACGGCAGACAGCCCCAGCATTTT. Its protein is CASSQADGRQPQHF.

The chain couples TRBV11-2 to TRBJ1-1; D unresolved. Germline V gene sequence: CDR1 SGHAT, CDR2 FQNNGV. This CDR3 comprises 14 residues. With 5 bases removed from V and 5 bases from J, the gap between germline ends came to 15 bases. The CDR3 loop is CASSPGPLGTEAFF. DNA for the CDR3: TGTGCCAGCAGCCCCGGGCCCCTAGGGACTGAAGCTTTCTTT.

The genes are TRBV7-2 and TRBJ1-6; 7 bases align to TRBD1. Germline values: CDR1 SGHTA, CDR2 FQGNSA. This CDR3 is built from 13 residues. V was clipped by 3 bases and J by 11 bases; unmatched bases: 4. The chain's CDR3 is CASSFDRETPLHF. For the CDR3, the DNA is TGTGCCAGCAGCTTCGACAGGGAGACACCCCTCCACTTT.

The chain has TRBV6-5 and TRBJ1-1, with D perhaps TRBD1 (6 bases). V lost 6 bases and J lost 3, with 11 bases in between. The CDR3 sequence is 13 residues long. The germline CDR1 and CDR2 sequences are MNHEY and SVGAGI. Here the CDR3 DNA reads TGTGCCAGCAGCTATCAGGGGCACACTGAAGCTTTCTTT. Translation: CASSYQGHTEAFF.

This sequence joins TRBV11-2 and TRBJ2-2; 11 nucleotides align to TRBD2. The junction had 6 bases not matched to a gene; V was cut back by 2 bases and J by 7 bases. CDR1 and CDR2 (germline): SGHAT, FQNNGV. This CDR3 has 16 amino acids. Here the CDR3 DNA reads TGTGCCAGCAGCTTAAATAGCGGGGGGGCCGTCGGGGAGCTGTTTTTT. This codes for CASSLNSGGAVGELFF.

V usage is TRBV5-4 and J usage is TRBJ1-3; D is perhaps TRBD1 (5 bases). The CDR3 has 15 amino acids. Germline lookup yields CDR1 SGHNT and CDR2 YYREEE (reference sequence). Trimming stripped 0 bases from V and 1 base from J, with 8 bases between. The CDR3 coding sequence is TGTGCCAGCAGCTTGGCCGGGGGTTCTGGAAACACCATATATTTT. It specifies CASSLAGGSGNTIYF. Together with reference TRBV5-4 and TRBJ1-3, the CDR3 gives the full variable domain: ETGVTQSPTHLIKTRGQQVTLRCSSQSGHNTVSWYQQALGQGPQFIFQYYREEENGRGNFPPRFSGLQFPNYSSELNVNALELDDSALYLCASSLAGGSGNTIYFGEGSWLTVV.

This rearrangement joins TRBV5-1 to TRBJ2-7; D tentatively reads TRBD1 or TRBD2 (5 bases each). This CDR3 has 12 residues. Trimming removed 0 bases from V and 5 bases from J, with 6 bases in between. The germline CDR1 and CDR2 sequences are SGHRS and YFSETQ. Here the CDR3 DNA reads TGCGCCAGCAGCTTGGTGGGGGACGAGCAGTACTTC. Translation gives CASSLVGDEQYF.

V usage is TRBV12-3 or TRBV12-4 and J usage is TRBJ1-1, with a weak D call TRBD1 (5 bases). This CDR3 spans 11 amino acids. Trimming left V 3 bases short and J 10 bases short, with 9 bases between. As DNA, the CDR3 is TGTGCCAGCAGTTTGGGGCAAGCAGCTTTCTTT. Residues: CASSLGQAAFF.

The chain employs TRBV6-5 and TRBJ1-2; the D gene is possibly TRBD1 (5 bases). CDR3 length equals 11 residues. Trimming shortened V by 6 bases and J by 8 bases, and 10 bases separated the two germline ends. Germline V gives CDR1 MNHEY, CDR2 SVGAGI. The CDR3 loop is CASRRGDGYTF. For the CDR3, the DNA is TGTGCCAGCAGACGAGGGGACGGCTACACCTTC.

This rearrangement joins TRBV29-1 to TRBJ1-1; TRBD1 matches at 7 bases. Per the germline V gene, CDR1 is SQVTM and CDR2 is ANQGSEA. The CDR3 contains 13 residues. V dropped 7 bases and J dropped 1; count of bases not matched to a gene: 6. CDR3 protein: CSARQGSNTEAFF. For the CDR3, the DNA is TGCAGCGCCCGACAGGGTTCGAACACTGAAGCTTTCTTT.